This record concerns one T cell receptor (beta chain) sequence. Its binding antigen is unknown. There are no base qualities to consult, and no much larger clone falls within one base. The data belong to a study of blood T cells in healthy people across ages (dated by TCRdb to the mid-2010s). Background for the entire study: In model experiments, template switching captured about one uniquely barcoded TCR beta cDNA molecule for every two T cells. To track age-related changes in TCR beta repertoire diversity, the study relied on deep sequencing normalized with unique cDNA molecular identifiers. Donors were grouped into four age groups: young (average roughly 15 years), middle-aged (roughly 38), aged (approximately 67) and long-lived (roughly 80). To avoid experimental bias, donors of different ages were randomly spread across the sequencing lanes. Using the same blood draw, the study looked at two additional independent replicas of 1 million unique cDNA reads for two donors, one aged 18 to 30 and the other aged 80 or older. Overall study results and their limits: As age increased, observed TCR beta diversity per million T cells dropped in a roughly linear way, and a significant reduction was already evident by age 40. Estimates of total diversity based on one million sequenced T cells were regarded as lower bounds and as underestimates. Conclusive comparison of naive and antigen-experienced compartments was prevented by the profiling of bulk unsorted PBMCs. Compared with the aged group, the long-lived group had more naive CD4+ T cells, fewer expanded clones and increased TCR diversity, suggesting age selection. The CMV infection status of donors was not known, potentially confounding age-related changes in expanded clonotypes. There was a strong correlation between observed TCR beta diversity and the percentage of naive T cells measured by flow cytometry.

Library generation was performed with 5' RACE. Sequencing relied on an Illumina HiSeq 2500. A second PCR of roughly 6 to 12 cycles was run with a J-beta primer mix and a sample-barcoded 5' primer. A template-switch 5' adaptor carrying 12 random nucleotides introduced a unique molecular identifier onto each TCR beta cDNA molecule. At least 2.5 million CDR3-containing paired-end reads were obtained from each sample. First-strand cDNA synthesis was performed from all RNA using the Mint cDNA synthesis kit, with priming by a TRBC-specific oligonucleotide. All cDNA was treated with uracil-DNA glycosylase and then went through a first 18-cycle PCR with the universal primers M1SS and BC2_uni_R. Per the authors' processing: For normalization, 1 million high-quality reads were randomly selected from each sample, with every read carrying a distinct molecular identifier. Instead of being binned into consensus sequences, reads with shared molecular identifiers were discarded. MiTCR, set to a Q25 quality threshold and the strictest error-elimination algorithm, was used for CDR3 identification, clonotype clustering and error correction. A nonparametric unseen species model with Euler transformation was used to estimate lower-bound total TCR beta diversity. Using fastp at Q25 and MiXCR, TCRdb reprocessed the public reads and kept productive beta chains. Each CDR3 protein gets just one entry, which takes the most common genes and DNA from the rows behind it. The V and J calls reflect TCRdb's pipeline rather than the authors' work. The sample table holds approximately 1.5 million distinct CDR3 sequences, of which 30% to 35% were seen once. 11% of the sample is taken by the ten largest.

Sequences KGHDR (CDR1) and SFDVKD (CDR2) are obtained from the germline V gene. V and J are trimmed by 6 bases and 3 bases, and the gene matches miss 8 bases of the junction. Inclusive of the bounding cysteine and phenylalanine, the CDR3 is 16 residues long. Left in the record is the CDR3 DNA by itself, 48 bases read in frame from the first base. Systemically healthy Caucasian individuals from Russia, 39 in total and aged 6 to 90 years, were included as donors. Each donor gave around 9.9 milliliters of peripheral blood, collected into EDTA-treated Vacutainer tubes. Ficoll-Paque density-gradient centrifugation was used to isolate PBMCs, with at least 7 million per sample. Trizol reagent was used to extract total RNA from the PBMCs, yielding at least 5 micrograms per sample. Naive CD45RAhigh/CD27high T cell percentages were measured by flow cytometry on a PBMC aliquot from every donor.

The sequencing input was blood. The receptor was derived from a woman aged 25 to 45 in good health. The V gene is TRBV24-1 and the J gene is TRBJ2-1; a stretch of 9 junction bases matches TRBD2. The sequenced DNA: TGTGCCACCAGTCGCGAGGCTAGCGGGATCTACAATGAGCAGTTCTTC. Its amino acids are CATSREASGIYNEQFF.